Following are 27 T cell receptor beta chains from one sample sequenced in a study of spatial heterogeneity in lung cancer. Study results and caveats: One measure, the expanded intratumoral alpha and beta TCR count, tracked tumor mutation counts.

No antigens are known for them. A single record per CDR3 protein comes from TCRdb applying MiXCR to the 5' RACE reads. The sample includes around 4,800 distinct CDR3 sequences, 8% to 9.5% seen only once; the top ten take roughly 31%. Time point given: sample taken at primary tumor resection. The sample consisted of lung tumor tissue, taken at surgery. The origin of the receptors is a male donor with early-stage non-small cell lung cancer.

This clonotype was observed many times. The chain joins TRBV6-1 to TRBJ2-3, with 9 bases identical to TRBD2. V dropped 4 bases and J dropped 3; count of bases not matched to a gene: 5. Germline V lookup: CDR1 MNHNS, CDR2 SASEGT. CDR3 length: 15 amino acids. CDR3 in amino acids: CASSGSGSRTDTQYF. CDR3 coding DNA: TGTGCCAGCAGTGGTAGCGGGAGTAGGACAGATACGCAGTATTTT.

As to this clonotype: Relative to the germline gene, one junction end is altered; a read error may explain this. V and J are TRBV5-1 and TRBJ1-4; maybe TRBD1 (6 bases). Per germline, CDR1 SGHRS and CDR2 YFSETQ. The CDR3 extends over 15 amino acids. This CDR3 reads CANSLEQGRNEKLFF. The CDR3 nucleotides read TGCGCCAACAGCTTGGAGCAGGGGAGAAATGAAAAACTGTTTTTT.

This clonotype is termed medium-sized (0.01 to 0.1%). The chain recombines TRBV20-1 with TRBJ2-7; TRBD1 matches 9 bases. The CDR3 is made up of 13 amino acids. Germline CDR1 and CDR2: DFQATT and SNEGSKA (reference sequence). J lost 2 bases, V lost 6 bases, and 5 bases had no gene match. CDR3 residues: CSANRDRAYEQYF. CDR3 nucleotide sequence: TGCAGTGCCAACCGGGACAGGGCCTACGAGCAGTACTTC.

This clonotype was found a few times. The rearrangement joins TRBV11-2 to TRBJ1-5; no clear D. V was cut by 5 bases and J by 2 bases, with 7 bases left in between. CDR1 is SGHAT and CDR2 is FQNNGV in the germline V gene. The CDR3 length is 13 residues. Here the CDR3 DNA reads TGTGCCAGCAGCCCCTTGGGCAATCAGCCCCAGCATTTT. This gives the protein CASSPLGNQPQHF.

By share of the sample, this clonotype is medium-sized (0.01 to 0.1%). The rearrangement links TRBV11-2 to TRBJ2-3; D gene unclear. The CDR3 covers 15 residues. In germline, CDR1 is SGHAT, CDR2 FQNNGV. V was pared by 3 bases and J by 3 bases, with 13 bases between. The CDR3 reads CASSLAPTDTDTQYF. DNA of the CDR3: TGTGCCAGCAGCTTGGCCCCAACCGATACAGATACGCAGTATTTT.

This clonotype has at least ten counts. This rearrangement joins TRBV6-5 to TRBJ2-2, with 9 bases identical to TRBD1. The V and J ends lost 6 bases and 4 bases, in that order; junction bases with no gene match: 3. Germline CDR1 reads MNHEY; CDR2 reads SVGAGI. CDR3 length: 14 amino acids. The CDR3 is CASRVQGATGELFF. The CDR3, as DNA: TGTGCCAGCAGGGTACAGGGGGCCACCGGGGAGCTGTTTTTT.

In its sample, this clonotype was seen many times. The chain combines TRBV19 with TRBJ2-7; 8 bases are shared with TRBD1. Trimming removed 5 bases from V and 4 bases from J; junction bases left unmatched: 4. In germline, CDR1 is LNHDA, CDR2 SQIVND (reference sequence). The CDR3 consists of 13 residues. The CDR3: CASSPRQGYEQYF. The DNA of the CDR3 is TGTGCCAGTAGTCCCAGACAGGGGTACGAGCAGTACTTC.

The chain couples TRBV7-9 to TRBJ1-1; 10 bases align to TRBD1. V shed 5 bases and J 2 bases; nucleotides not matched to a gene: 8. CDR1 SEHNR and CDR2 FQNEAQ come from the germline V gene (reference sequence). CDR3 length equals 16 residues. CDR3 in amino acids: CASSPDRGYLNTEAFF. The DNA of the CDR3 is TGTGCCAGCAGCCCGGACAGGGGGTATCTAAACACTGAAGCTTTCTTT.

This clonotype is medium-sized (0.01 to 0.1%). The chain links TRBV27 to TRBJ2-1, with a tentative D call TRBD1 (6 bases). V dropped 5 bases and J dropped 4 bases, with 9 bases sitting between them. From germline, CDR1 is MNHEY and CDR2 SMNVEV (reference sequence). The CDR3 contains 13 residues. The CDR3 here is CASSQTGYNEQFF. CDR3 in DNA: TGTGCCAGCAGTCAGACAGGTTACAATGAGCAGTTCTTC.

This clonotype came up many times. J is TRBJ1-1 and V is TRBV13; 9 bases are a match to TRBD1. This CDR3 comprises 14 residues. The J segment lost 4 bases and the V segment lost 6 bases, leaving 6 bases of the junction unmatched. Germline CDR1 is PRHDT and CDR2 is FYEKMQ (reference sequence). This CDR3 reads CASSPTGGATEAFF. CDR3 in DNA: TGTGCCAGCAGTCCGACAGGGGGGGCCACTGAAGCTTTCTTT.

This clonotype is termed medium-sized. This chain joins TRBV7-9 and TRBJ1-2; D is unclear. The CDR3 extends over 14 amino acids. The germline CDR1 and CDR2 sequences are SEHNR and FQNEAQ (reference sequence). The V end lost 1 base, the J end lost 2 bases, and 8 bases lay between the germline ends. CDR3 loop: CASSLGTDNYGYTF. CDR3 DNA: TGTGCCAGCAGCTTAGGAACAGACAACTATGGCTACACCTTC. The variable domain in full, completed from reference TRBV7-9 and TRBJ1-2, reads DTGVSQNPRHKITKRGQNVTFRCDPISEHNRLYWYRQTLGQGPEFLTYFQNEAQLEKSRLLSDRFSAERPKGSFSTLEIQRTEQGDSAMYLCASSLGTDNYGYTFGSGTRLTVV.

Many counts were recorded for this clonotype. The chain employs TRBV29-1 and TRBJ2-5; 9 bases align to TRBD2. This CDR3 has 13 residues. The V gene end was trimmed by 7 bases and the J gene end by 4 bases; junction bases not matched to a gene: 7. Germline V lookup: CDR1 SQVTM, CDR2 ANQGSEA. The CDR3 here is CSGGTSMGETQYF. CDR3 bases: TGCAGCGGGGGGACTAGCATGGGAGAGACCCAGTACTTC.

Many counts were recorded for this clonotype. The chain couples TRBV12-5 to TRBJ1-1; 10 bases align to TRBD1. V was clipped by 0 bases and J by 0 bases; unmatched bases: 4. CDR3 length: 17 amino acids. Germline V gene data show CDR1 as LGHNT and CDR2 as FRNRAP. DNA for the CDR3: TGTGCTAGTGGTTTGGTAGGACAGGGGGAAATGAACACTGAAGCTTTCTTT. This encodes CASGLVGQGEMNTEAFF.

In its sample, this clonotype was seen many times. The chain is built from TRBV24-1 and TRBJ2-5; TRBD1 matches 7 bases. The CDR3 extends over 18 amino acids. The germline V gene encodes CDR1 KGHDR and CDR2 SFDVKD. V shed 1 base and J 2 bases; nucleotides not matched to a gene: 12. The CDR3 is CATSDFERGRLGQETQYF. The CDR3, as DNA: TGTGCCACCAGTGATTTCGAAAGGGGGCGGCTGGGGCAAGAGACCCAGTACTTC.

The V call is TRBV3-1, the J call TRBJ2-1, with no clear D. Germline CDR1 LGHDT, CDR2 YNNKEL (reference sequence). This CDR3 has 14 amino acids. Trimming pared 1 base from V and 6 bases from J, leaving 10 bases between. CDR3 nucleotides: TGTGCCAGCAGCCAAGTCCAGGCTATCAATGAGCAGTTCTTC. Protein sequence: CASSQVQAINEQFF.

In this sample, this clonotype is medium-sized. CDR3 loop: CASSFLGEGHYEQYF. The CDR3 DNA sequence: TGTGCCAGCAGTTTCCTAGGGGAGGGCCACTACGAGCAGTACTTC. The chain combines TRBV28 with TRBJ2-7, with 7 nucleotides matching TRBD2. V shed 3 bases and J 3 bases; nucleotides not matched to a gene: 8. This CDR3 is built from 15 residues. CDR1 MDHEN and CDR2 SYDVKM come from the germline V gene.

There are many counts of this clonotype. V usage is TRBV10-3 and J usage is TRBJ1-5; TRBD1 might be the D (5 bases). V was cut by 0 bases and J by 1 base, with 7 bases left in between. CDR3 length: 15 residues. Germline values: CDR1 ENHRY, CDR2 SYGVKD. The CDR3 spells CAISESRGSNQPQHF. The CDR3 DNA reads as TGTGCCATCAGTGAGTCGAGGGGAAGCAATCAGCCCCAGCATTTT.

This clonotype was found many times. The CDR3 region is CASSLVGAGAYEQYF. The CDR3 DNA is TGTGCCAGCAGCTTAGTTGGAGCCGGAGCCTACGAGCAGTACTTC. V usage is TRBV7-2 and J usage is TRBJ2-7, with D uncertain. Germline V gives CDR1 SGHTA, CDR2 FQGNSA. The V end was cut by 1 base, the J end by 2 bases, with 12 bases between. CDR3 length equals 15 residues.

This clonotype is labeled as medium-sized. V usage is TRBV20-1 and J usage is TRBJ2-7; D is undetermined. The CDR3 has 14 residues. The ends were cut back, 6 bases at V and 3 bases at J, with 18 bases in the middle. Germline CDR1 is DFQATT and CDR2 is SNEGSKA (reference sequence). The CDR3 region is CSAPRALRYYEQYF. The CDR3 DNA follows: TGCAGTGCCCCACGGGCGTTACGATACTACGAGCAGTACTTC.

This clonotype was found many times. CDR3 sequence: CAATGGAQGSYNEQFF. The CDR3 DNA reads as TGTGCCGCAACCGGGGGGGCACAGGGTTCCTACAATGAGCAGTTCTTC. The V and J genes are TRBV7-9 and TRBJ2-1, with 8 bases identical to TRBD2. This CDR3 has 16 amino acids. Per the germline V gene, CDR1 is SEHNR and CDR2 is FQNEAQ (reference sequence). The V segment lost 11 bases and the J segment 1 base; nucleotides outside the gene matches: 13.

This clonotype was found many times. This CDR3 is CSARGTSGVTFDEQYF. The CDR3 coding sequence is TGCAGTGCTAGGGGAACTAGCGGAGTAACGTTCGACGAGCAGTACTTC. The chain couples TRBV20-1 to TRBJ2-7; 8 nucleotides align to TRBD2. This CDR3 has 16 amino acids. Germline CDR1 DFQATT, CDR2 SNEGSKA (reference sequence). With 3 bases clipped from V and 5 bases from J, the junction kept 15 bases outside the gene matches.

In its sample, this clonotype ranks as medium-sized (0.01 to 0.1%). V usage is TRBV5-1 and J usage is TRBJ1-2; 8 bases are a match to TRBD1. This CDR3 spans 16 amino acids. Germline V gene lookup returns CDR1 SGHRS and CDR2 YFSETQ. J lost 2 bases, V lost 0 bases, and 6 bases had no gene match. This CDR3 reads CASSLGAGTGNYGYTF. In nucleotides, the CDR3 is TGCGCCAGCAGCTTGGGTGCCGGGACAGGAAACTATGGCTACACCTTC.

This clonotype came up a few times. The V gene is TRBV29-1, the J gene TRBJ2-3; D call uncertain. CDR3 length equals 10 residues. The germline V gene has CDR1 SQVTM and CDR2 ANQGSEA. Trimming shortened V by 7 bases and J by 7 bases, and 9 bases separated the two germline ends. DNA for the CDR3: TGCAGCGCCTGGAATTATACGCAGTATTTT. This translates into CSAWNYTQYF.

This clonotype has ten or more counts. This sequence joins TRBV7-2 and TRBJ2-5; D is possibly TRBD1 or TRBD2 (5 bases each). This CDR3 contains 14 residues. Trimming stripped 4 bases from V and 5 bases from J, with 14 bases between. The V gene's germline CDR1 is SGHTA and CDR2 FQGNSA. The CDR3 region has the DNA TGTGCCAGCAGCTCCGAACTAGGGGACGAGACCCAGTACTTC. Its protein is CASSSELGDETQYF.

This clonotype was detected many times. The chain combines TRBV21-1 with TRBJ1-1; TRBD1 was called by the table and not checked on the DNA. TRBV21-1 is listed as a pseudogene. This CDR3 is built from 22 residues. CDR3 loop: CASSKAPETGGDEGPMNTEAFF. For the CDR3, the DNA is TGTGCCAGCAGCAAAGCCCCAGAGACAGGGGGCGATGAAGGTCCAATGAACACTGAAGCTTTCTTT.

This clonotype ranks as medium-sized. The V call is TRBV25-1, the J call TRBJ2-1; 7 bases are a match to TRBD2. The CDR3 is made up of 15 amino acids. Germline V CDR1 and CDR2: MGHDK, SYGVNS. The V gene end was trimmed by 2 bases and the J gene end by 3 bases; junction bases not matched to a gene: 4. CDR3 bases: TGTGCCAGCAGTGAAGTGGGGGGGTTCTACAATGAGCAGTTCTTC. It specifies CASSEVGGFYNEQFF.

This clonotype was detected many times. The V gene is TRBV27, the J gene TRBJ1-2; D unclear. Germline V gives CDR1 MNHEY, CDR2 SMNVEV (reference sequence). V lost 0 bases to trimming and J lost 3 bases, with 5 bases between them. The CDR3 extends over 13 amino acids. CDR3 DNA sequence: TGTGCCAGCAGTTTATCCGGGTACTATGGCTACACCTTC. Its translation is CASSLSGYYGYTF.